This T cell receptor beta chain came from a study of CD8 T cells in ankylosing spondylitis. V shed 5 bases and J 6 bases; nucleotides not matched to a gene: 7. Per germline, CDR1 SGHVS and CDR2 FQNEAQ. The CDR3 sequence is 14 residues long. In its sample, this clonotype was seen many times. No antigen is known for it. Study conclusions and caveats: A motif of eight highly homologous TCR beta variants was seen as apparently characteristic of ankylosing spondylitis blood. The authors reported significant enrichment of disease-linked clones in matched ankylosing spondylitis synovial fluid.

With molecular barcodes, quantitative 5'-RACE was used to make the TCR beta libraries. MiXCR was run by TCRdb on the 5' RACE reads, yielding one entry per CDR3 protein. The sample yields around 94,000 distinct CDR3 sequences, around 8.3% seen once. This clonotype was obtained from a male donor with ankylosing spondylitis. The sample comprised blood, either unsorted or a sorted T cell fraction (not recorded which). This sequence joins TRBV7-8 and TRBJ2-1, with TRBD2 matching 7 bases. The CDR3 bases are TGTGCCAGCAGCCGTTCGACTAGCCCCAATGAGCAGTTCTTC. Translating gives CASSRSTSPNEQFF. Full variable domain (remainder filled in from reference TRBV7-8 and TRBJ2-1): GAGVSQSPRYKVAKRGQDVALRCDPISGHVSLFWYQQALGQGPEFLTYFQNEAQLDKSGLPSDRFFAERPEGSVSTLKIQRTQQEDSAVYLCASSRSTSPNEQFFGPGTRLTVL.